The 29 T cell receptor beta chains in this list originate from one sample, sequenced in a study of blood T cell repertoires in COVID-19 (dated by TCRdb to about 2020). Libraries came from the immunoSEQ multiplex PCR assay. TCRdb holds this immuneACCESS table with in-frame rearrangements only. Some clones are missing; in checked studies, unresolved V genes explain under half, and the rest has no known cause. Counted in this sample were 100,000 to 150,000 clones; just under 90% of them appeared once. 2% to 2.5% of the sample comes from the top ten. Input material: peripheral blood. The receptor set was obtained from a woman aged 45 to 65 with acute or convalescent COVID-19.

The CDR3 DNA reads TGCGCCAGCGAGGGTCTTCCACTAGCGGGGCCCCTAGATGAGCAGTTCTTC. Protein product: CASEGLPLAGPLDEQFF. The chain employs TRBV5-1 and TRBJ2-1, with 10 bases fitting TRBD2. The V segment lost 7 bases and the J segment 8 bases; nucleotides outside the gene matches: 18. Per germline, CDR1 SGHRS and CDR2 YFSETQ. CDR3 length: 17 amino acids.

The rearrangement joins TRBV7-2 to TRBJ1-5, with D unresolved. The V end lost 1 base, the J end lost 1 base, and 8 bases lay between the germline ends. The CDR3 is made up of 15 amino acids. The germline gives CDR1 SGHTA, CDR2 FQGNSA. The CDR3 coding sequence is TGTGCCAGCAGCTTAGTGGCCCAGAGCAATCAGCCCCAGCATTTT. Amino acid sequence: CASSLVAQSNQPQHF.

The CDR3 loop is CASSVLLAGGSNEQFF. CDR3 bases: TGTGCCAGCAGCGTGTTACTAGCGGGAGGGTCCAATGAGCAGTTCTTC. This chain connects TRBV9 to TRBJ2-1, with 13 bases identical to TRBD2. This CDR3 has 16 residues. V gave up 2 bases and J gave up 6 bases; unmatched junction bases: 5. In germline, CDR1 is SGDLS, CDR2 YYNGEE.

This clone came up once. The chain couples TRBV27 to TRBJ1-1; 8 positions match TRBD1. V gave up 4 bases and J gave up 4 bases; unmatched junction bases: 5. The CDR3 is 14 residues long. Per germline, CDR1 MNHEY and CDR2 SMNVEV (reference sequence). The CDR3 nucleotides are TGTGCCAGCAGTTGGGCAGGGGGCCCCACTGAAGCTTTCTTT. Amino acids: CASSWAGGPTEAFF.

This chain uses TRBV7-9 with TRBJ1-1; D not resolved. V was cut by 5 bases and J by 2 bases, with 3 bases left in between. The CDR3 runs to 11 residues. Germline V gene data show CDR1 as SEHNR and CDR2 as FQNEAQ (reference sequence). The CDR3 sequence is CASSQNTEAFF. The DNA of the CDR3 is TGTGCCAGCAGCCAAAACACTGAAGCTTTCTTT.

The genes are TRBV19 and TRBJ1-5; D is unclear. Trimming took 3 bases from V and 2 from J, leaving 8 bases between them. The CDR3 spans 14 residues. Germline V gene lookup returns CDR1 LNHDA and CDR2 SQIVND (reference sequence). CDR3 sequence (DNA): TGTGCCAGTAGTATTCTGGCTGGCAATCAGCCCCAGCATTTT. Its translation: CASSILAGNQPQHF.

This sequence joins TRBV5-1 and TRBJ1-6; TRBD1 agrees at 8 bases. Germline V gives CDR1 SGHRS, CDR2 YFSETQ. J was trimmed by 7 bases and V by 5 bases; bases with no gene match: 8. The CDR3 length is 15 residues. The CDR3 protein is CASREGQGFNSPLHF. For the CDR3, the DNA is TGCGCCAGCAGGGAAGGACAGGGTTTCAATTCACCCCTCCACTTT.

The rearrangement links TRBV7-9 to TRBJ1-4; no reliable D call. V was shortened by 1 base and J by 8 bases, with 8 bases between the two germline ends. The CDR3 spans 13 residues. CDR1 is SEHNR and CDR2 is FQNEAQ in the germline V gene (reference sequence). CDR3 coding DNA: TGTGCCAGCAGCTTAGGGAGATCAGAAAAACTGTTTTTT. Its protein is CASSLGRSEKLFF.

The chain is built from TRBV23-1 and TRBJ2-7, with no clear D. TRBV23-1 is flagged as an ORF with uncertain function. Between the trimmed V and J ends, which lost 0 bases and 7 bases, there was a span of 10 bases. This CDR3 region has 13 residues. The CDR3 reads CASSQSENSEQYF. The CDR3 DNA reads TGCGCCAGCAGTCAATCGGAGAATTCAGAGCAGTACTTC.

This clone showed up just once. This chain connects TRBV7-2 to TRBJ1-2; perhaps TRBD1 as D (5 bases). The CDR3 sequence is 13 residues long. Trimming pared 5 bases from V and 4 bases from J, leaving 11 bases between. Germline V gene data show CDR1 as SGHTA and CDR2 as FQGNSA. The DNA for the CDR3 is TGTGCCAGCAGCCCCGGGACTTCCTATGGCTACACCTTC. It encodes CASSPGTSYGYTF.

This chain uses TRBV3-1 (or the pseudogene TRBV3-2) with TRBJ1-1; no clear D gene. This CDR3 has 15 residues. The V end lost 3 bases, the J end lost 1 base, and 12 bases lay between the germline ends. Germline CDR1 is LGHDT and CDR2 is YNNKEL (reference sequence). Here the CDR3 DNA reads TGTGCCAGCAGCCAGTTCCTCGCGGAGAACACTGAAGCTTTCTTT. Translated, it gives CASSQFLAENTEAFF.

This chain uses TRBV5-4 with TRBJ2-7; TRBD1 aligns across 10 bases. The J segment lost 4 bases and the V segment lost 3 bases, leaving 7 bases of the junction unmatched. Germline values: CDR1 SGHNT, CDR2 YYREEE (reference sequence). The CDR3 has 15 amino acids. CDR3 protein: CASSSGTGEDYEQYF. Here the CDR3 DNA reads TGTGCCAGCAGCTCGGGGACAGGGGAAGATTACGAGCAGTACTTC.

CDR3 sequence (DNA): TGCAGCGTTGAGTCCCGGGACAGGGGGCTCTATGGCTACACCTTC. Its translation: CSVESRDRGLYGYTF. The chain links TRBV29-1 to TRBJ1-2, with 12 bases fitting TRBD1. The CDR3 extends over 15 amino acids. Germline CDR1 reads SQVTM; CDR2 reads ANQGSEA. The ends lost 3 bases at V and 4 bases at J; junction bases unmatched: 6.

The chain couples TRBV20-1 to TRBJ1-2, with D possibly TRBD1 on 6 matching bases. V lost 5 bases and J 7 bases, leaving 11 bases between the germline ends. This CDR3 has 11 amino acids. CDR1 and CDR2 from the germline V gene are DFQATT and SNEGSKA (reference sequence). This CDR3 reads CSAGLGGGYTF. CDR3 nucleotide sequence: TGCAGTGCTGGACTAGGGGGTGGCTACACCTTC.

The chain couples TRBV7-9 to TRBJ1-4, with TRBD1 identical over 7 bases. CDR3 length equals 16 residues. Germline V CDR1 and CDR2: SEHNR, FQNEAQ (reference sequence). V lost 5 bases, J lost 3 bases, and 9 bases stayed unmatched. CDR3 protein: CASSPDRQGPNEKLFF. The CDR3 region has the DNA TGTGCCAGCAGCCCTGATCGACAGGGACCTAATGAAAAACTGTTTTTT.

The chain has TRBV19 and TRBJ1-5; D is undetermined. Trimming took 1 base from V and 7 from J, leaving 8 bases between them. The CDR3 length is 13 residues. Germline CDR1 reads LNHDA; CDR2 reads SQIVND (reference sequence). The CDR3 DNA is TGTGCCAGTAGTATAGGGTTTGGCCAGCCCCAGCATTTT. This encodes CASSIGFGQPQHF.

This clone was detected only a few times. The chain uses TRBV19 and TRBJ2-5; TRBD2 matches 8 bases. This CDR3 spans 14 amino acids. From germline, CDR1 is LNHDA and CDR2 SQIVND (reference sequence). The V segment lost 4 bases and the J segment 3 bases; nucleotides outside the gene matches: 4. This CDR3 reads CASSRGLEKETQYF. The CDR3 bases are TGTGCCAGTAGTAGGGGACTAGAAAAAGAGACCCAGTACTTC. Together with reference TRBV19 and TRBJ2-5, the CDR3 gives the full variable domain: DGGITQSPKYLFRKEGQNVTLSCEQNLNHDAMYWYRQDPGQGLRLIYYSQIVNDFQKGDIAEGYSVSREKKESFPLTVTSAQKNPTAFYLCASSRGLEKETQYFGPGTRLLVL.

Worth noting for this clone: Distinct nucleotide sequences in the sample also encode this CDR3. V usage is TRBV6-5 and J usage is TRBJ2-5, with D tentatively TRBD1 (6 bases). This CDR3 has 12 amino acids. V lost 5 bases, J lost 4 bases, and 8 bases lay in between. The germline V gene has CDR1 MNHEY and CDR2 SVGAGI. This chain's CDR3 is CASSPRGETQYF. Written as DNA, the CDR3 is TGTGCCAGCAGTCCCAGGGGAGAGACCCAGTACTTC.

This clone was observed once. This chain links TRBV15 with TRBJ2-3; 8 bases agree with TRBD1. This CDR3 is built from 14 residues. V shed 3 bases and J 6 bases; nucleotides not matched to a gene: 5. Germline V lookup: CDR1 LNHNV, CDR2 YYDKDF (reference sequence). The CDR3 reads CATSRDRVLDTQYF. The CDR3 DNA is TGTGCCACCAGCAGGGACAGGGTGTTGGATACGCAGTATTTT.

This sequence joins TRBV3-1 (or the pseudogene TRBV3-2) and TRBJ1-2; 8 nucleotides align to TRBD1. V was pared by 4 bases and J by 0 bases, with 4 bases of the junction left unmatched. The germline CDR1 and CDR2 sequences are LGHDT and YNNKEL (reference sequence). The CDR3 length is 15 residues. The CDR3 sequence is CASSRGTGTNYGYTF. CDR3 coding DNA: TGTGCCAGCAGCCGCGGGACAGGCACTAACTATGGCTACACCTTC.

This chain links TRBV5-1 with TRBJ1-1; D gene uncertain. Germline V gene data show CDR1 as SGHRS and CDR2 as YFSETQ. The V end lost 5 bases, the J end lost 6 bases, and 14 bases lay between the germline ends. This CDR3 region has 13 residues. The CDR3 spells CASSPGSYSEAFF. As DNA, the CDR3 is TGCGCCAGCAGTCCCGGGAGTTACTCTGAAGCTTTCTTT.

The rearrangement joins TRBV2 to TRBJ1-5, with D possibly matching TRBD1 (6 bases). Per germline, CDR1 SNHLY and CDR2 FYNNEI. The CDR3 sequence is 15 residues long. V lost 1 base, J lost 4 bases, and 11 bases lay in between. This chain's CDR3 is CASSEEGTLNQPQHF. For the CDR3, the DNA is TGTGCCAGCAGTGAAGAGGGGACACTGAATCAGCCCCAGCATTTT.

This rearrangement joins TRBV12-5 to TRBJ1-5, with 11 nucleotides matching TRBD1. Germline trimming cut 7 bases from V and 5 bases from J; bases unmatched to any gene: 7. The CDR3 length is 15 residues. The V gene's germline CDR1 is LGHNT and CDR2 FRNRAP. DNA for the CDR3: TGTGCTAGTGTCCTCCGGGACAGGGGGGATCAGCCCCAGCATTTT. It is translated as CASVLRDRGDQPQHF.

CDR3 protein: CSVLGTGGTLRGTQYF. DNA of the CDR3: TGCAGCGTCCTAGGGACAGGTGGGACCCTGCGGGGTACGCAGTATTTT. The chain is built from TRBV29-1 and TRBJ2-3; 8 bases map to TRBD1. The V gene's germline CDR1 is SQVTM and CDR2 ANQGSEA. V shed 6 bases and J 8 bases; nucleotides not matched to a gene: 19. The CDR3 contains 16 residues.

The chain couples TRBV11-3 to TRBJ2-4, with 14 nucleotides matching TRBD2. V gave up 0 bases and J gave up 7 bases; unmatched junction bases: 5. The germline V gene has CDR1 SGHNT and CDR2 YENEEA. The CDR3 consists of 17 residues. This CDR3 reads CASSLDPRTSGGNIQYF. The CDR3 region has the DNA TGTGCCAGCAGCTTAGATCCTCGGACTAGCGGGGGGAACATTCAGTACTTC.

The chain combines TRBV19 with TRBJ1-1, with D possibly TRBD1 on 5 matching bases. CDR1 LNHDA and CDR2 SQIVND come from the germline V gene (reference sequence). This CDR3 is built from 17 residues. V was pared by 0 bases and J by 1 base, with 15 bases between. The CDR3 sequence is CASSIDPLNRRNTEAFF. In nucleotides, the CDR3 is TGTGCCAGTAGTATAGATCCATTGAACAGGAGGAACACTGAAGCTTTCTTT.

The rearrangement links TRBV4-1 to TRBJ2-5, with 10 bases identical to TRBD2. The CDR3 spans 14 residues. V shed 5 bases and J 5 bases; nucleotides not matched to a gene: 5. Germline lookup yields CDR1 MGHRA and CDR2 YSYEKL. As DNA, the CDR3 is TGCGCCAGCAGCGGGGGACTAGCGATTGAGACCCAGTACTTC. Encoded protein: CASSGGLAIETQYF.

Written as DNA, the CDR3 is TGTGCCACCAGTGATCCCCTAATCACTAGCGGGGGGTACAATGAGCAGTTCTTC. It yields the protein CATSDPLITSGGYNEQFF. The V and J genes are TRBV24-1 and TRBJ2-1, with 12 bases that match TRBD2. There are 18 residues in the CDR3. Per the germline V gene, CDR1 is KGHDR and CDR2 is SFDVKD. V gave up 3 bases and J gave up 4 bases; unmatched junction bases: 9.

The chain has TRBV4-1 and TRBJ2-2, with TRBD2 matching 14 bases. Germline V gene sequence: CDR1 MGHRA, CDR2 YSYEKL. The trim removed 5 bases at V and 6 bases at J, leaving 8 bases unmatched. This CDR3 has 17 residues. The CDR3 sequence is CASSEGLAGVYSGELFF. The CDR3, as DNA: TGCGCCAGCAGCGAGGGACTAGCGGGAGTATACTCCGGGGAGCTGTTTTTT.